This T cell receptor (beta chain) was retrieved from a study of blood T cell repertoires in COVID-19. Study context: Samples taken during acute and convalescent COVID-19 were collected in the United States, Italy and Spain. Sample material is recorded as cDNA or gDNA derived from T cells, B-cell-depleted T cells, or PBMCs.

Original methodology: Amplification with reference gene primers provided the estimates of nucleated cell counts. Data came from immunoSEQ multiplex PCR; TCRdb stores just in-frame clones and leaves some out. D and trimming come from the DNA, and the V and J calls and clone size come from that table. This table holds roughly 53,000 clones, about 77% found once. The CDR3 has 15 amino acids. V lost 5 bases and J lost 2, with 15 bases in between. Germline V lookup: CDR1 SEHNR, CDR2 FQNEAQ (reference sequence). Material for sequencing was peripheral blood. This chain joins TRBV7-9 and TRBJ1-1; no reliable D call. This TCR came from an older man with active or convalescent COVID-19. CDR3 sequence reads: CASSPRRTGNTEAFF. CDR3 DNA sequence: TGTGCCAGCAGCCCACGGAGGACGGGTAACACTGAAGCTTTCTTT.